This T cell receptor beta chain came from a study of blood T cell repertoires in COVID-19. Looking at the study overall: Samples taken during acute and convalescent COVID-19 were collected in the United States, Italy and Spain.

Adults between roughly 18 and 90 years of age took part from about two dozen US areas. The V end was cut by 3 bases, the J end by 0 bases, with 9 bases between. Germline values: CDR1 DFQATT, CDR2 SNEGSKA (reference sequence). CDR3 length equals 14 residues. Study processing details: Counts of nucleated cells, estimated from reference gene primer amplification, were obtained. Sequencing used immunoSEQ multiplex PCR; TCRdb keeps in-frame clones, though not all of them. Clone size and V and J calls were adopted from that table, with D and trimming inferred from the DNA. This table has some 150,000 clones, roughly 75% appearing once.

What was sequenced was PBMCs or T cells enriched from blood (not recorded which). The V call is TRBV20-1, the J call TRBJ1-5; the D gene is possibly TRBD1 (6 bases). The TCR comes from a woman in her 50s who had recovered from COVID-19. CDR3 protein: CSASTGSSNQPQHF. The CDR3 DNA follows: TGCAGTGCTAGTACAGGGTCTAGCAATCAGCCCCAGCATTTT.